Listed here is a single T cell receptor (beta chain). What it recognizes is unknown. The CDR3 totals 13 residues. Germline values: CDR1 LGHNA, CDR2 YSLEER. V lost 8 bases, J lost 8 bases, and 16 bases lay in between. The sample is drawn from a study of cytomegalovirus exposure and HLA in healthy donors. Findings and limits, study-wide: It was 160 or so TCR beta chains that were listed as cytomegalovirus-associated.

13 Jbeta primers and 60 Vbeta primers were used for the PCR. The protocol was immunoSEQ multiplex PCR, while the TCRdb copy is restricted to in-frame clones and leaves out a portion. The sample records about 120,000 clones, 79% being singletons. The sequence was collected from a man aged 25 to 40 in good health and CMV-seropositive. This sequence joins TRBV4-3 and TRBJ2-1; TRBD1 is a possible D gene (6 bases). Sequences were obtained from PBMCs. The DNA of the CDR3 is TGCGCCAGCTTGGTGGAACAGGGTTATGAGCAGTTCTTC. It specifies CASLVEQGYEQFF.